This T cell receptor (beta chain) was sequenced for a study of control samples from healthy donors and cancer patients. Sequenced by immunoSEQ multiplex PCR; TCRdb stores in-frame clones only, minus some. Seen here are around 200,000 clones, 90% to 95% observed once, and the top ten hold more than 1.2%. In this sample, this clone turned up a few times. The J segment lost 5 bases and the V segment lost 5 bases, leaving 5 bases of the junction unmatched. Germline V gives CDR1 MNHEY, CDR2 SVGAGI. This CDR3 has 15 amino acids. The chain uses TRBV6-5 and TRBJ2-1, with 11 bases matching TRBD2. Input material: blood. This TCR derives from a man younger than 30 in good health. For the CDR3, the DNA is TGTGCCAGCAGTACCACTAGCGGGGGACACAATGAGCAGTTCTTC. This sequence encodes CASSTTSGGHNEQFF.